The sequence of this T cell receptor beta chain was determined in a study of T cell changes during pregnancy in multiple sclerosis. Profiled with immunoSEQ multiplex PCR; TCRdb holds only in-frame clones, not every one. The table includes 64,000 or so clones, around 92% detected once. J was trimmed by 7 bases and V by 5 bases; bases with no gene match: 11. The V gene's germline CDR1 is MNHNS and CDR2 SASEGT. The CDR3 has 15 residues. The source of this sequence is a female donor with multiple sclerosis, enrolled in a pregnancy study. The rearrangement joins TRBV6-1 to TRBJ2-5, with 9 nucleotides matching TRBD2. The source was peripheral blood, collected in the first trimester of pregnancy. The CDR3 sequence: CASSSSGTSSGTQYF. The CDR3 nucleotides are TGTGCCAGCAGTTCTTCCGGGACTAGCTCTGGGACCCAGTACTTC.